The 27 T cell receptor beta chains reported below all come from one sample, sequenced in a study of T cell clusters in autoimmune cytopenias. TRB was amplified from approximately 230 ng of peripheral blood genomic DNA per sample. TRB was amplified by touch-down multiplex PCR, primer pools A and B combined. TCRdb reprocessed the multiplex PCR reads, keeping one entry per CDR3 protein, no DNA. The table for this sample gives about 3,500 distinct CDR3 sequences. The specimen sequenced was peripheral blood. Receptors were obtained from a human donor with an autoimmune cytopenia or autoimmune hepatitis (not recorded which).

In terms of frequency, this clonotype is medium-sized. This rearrangement joins TRBV18 to TRBJ2-5; with no DNA, the TCRdb D assignment of TRBD1 cannot be verified. The CDR3 is 15 amino acids. Germline V gene sequence: CDR1 KGHSH, CDR2 LQKENI. CDR3 in amino acids: CASSLTRGGQETQYF.

According to its frequency, this clonotype is medium-sized. The chain uses TRBV12-3 or TRBV12-4 and TRBJ1-5; TCRdb proposes TRBD1, but this gene call is untestable without DNA. The CDR3 contains 14 residues. The CDR3: CASRDRGPNQPQHF.

This rearrangement joins TRBV30 to TRBJ1-5; TCRdb outputs TRBD1, but without DNA this stays unchecked. Germline lookup yields CDR1 GTSNPN and CDR2 SVGIG (reference sequence). This CDR3 is 18 amino acids long. The CDR3 protein is CAWSKGRGRLGSNQPQHF.

By frequency, this clonotype registers medium-sized. The chain joins TRBV6-2 or TRBV6-3 to TRBJ2-2; with no DNA, the TCRdb D assignment of TRBD1 cannot be verified. The CDR3 loop spans 15 amino acids. The germline V gene has CDR1 MNHEY and CDR2 SVGEGT. The CDR3 here is CASSYRQGNTGELFF.

The V gene is TRBV20-1, the J gene TRBJ2-3. The germline gives CDR1 DFQATT, CDR2 SNEGSKA (reference sequence). The CDR3 contains 13 residues. CDR3 residues: CSARNPNTDTQYF.

V usage is TRBV21-1 and J usage is TRBJ1-5; TCRdb lists TRBD1, though no DNA is available to test this call. TRBV21-1 is an annotated pseudogene. This CDR3 spans 16 amino acids. The CDR3 loop is CASRPTGGLSNQPQHF.

The J gene is TRBJ1-1, the V gene TRBV7-2; TCRdb's assignment of TRBD1 cannot be checked, as there is no DNA. From germline, CDR1 is SGHTA and CDR2 FQGNSA. The CDR3 sequence is 14 residues long. The CDR3 loop is CASRRDRGNTEAFF.

Measured by frequency, this clonotype is medium-sized. The V gene is TRBV19, the J gene TRBJ1-4; TCRdb proposes TRBD1, but this gene call is untestable without DNA. CDR1 LNHDA and CDR2 SQIVND come from the germline V gene (reference sequence). CDR3 length: 14 amino acids. The CDR3 here is CASSNQGTVEKLFF.

V usage is TRBV4-3 and J usage is TRBJ2-1; the D gene TCRdb calls, TRBD1, cannot be checked with no DNA. Germline V gene data show CDR1 as LGHNA and CDR2 as YSLEER. CDR3 length equals 16 residues. CDR3: CASSQDGTEGGNEQFF.

This clonotype is deemed medium-sized by its frequency. The chain is built from TRBV19 and TRBJ2-7; the TCRdb call, TRBD2, lacks DNA for checking. The CDR3 sequence is 13 residues long. Looked up from germline, CDR1 is LNHDA and CDR2 is SQIVND (reference sequence). The CDR3 loop is CASSGELRLEQYF.

The V gene is TRBV20-1, the J gene TRBJ2-3; TCRdb gives TRBD1 as the D gene, but with no DNA this cannot be confirmed. The V gene's germline CDR1 is DFQATT and CDR2 SNEGSKA (reference sequence). The CDR3 covers 12 residues. The CDR3 loop is CSASVLRGAVDF.

The rearrangement uses TRBV5-6 and TRBJ1-1; the D call of TRBD1 rests on TCRdb alone, since no DNA is present to check it. Germline loops: CDR1 SGHDT, CDR2 YYEEEE. The CDR3 has 23 residues. The CDR3 loop is CASSLPSDISSRDRVGRNTEAFF.

The CDR3: CASSLEVGAGRRRYNEQFF. V gene TRBV7-6 combines with J gene TRBJ2-1; TCRdb names TRBD1, which stays unverified in the absence of DNA. The CDR3 sequence is 19 residues long. Germline CDR1 SGHVS, CDR2 FNYEAQ.

This clonotype registers medium-sized by frequency. V and J are TRBV12-3 or TRBV12-4 and TRBJ2-2; the D call from TCRdb, TRBD2, cannot be confirmed without DNA. CDR3 size: 15 residues. The CDR3 loop is CASTTGLAGVGELFF.

The chain uses TRBV4-3 and TRBJ2-7; TCRdb designates TRBD2, a call that cannot be tested without DNA. There are 16 residues in the CDR3. CDR1 and CDR2 (germline): LGHNA, YSLEER. This CDR3 is CASSQAYSGSLGEQYF.

This clonotype registers medium-sized by frequency. The chain couples TRBV6-5 to TRBJ2-1; TCRdb calls TRBD2, which cannot be checked without DNA. CDR3 length: 15 residues. Germline CDR1 is MNHEY and CDR2 is SVGAGI. The CDR3 protein is CASSVSGSSYNEQFF.

V usage is TRBV12-3 or TRBV12-4 and J usage is TRBJ1-4. The CDR3 length is 16 residues. CDR3 protein: CASNLAPHATNEKLFF.

By frequency, this clonotype registers medium-sized (0.01 to 0.1%). The chain's CDR3 is CSARGGPHEQYF. V usage is TRBV20-1 and J usage is TRBJ2-7. Germline loops: CDR1 DFQATT, CDR2 SNEGSKA (reference sequence). The CDR3 runs 12 residues.

This clonotype counts as medium-sized by frequency. J is TRBJ1-1 and V is TRBV27. The germline V gene encodes CDR1 MNHEY and CDR2 SMNVEV (reference sequence). The CDR3 covers 11 residues. The chain's CDR3 is CASSLGTEAFF.

The chain has TRBV7-9 and TRBJ2-1; as DNA is missing, the TRBD1 call by TCRdb cannot be tested. CDR1 SEHNR and CDR2 FQNEAQ come from the germline V gene (reference sequence). The CDR3 sequence is 15 residues long. The CDR3 loop is CASSSRAGTGDEQFF.

This clonotype ranks as medium-sized in terms of frequency. This sequence joins TRBV6-5 and TRBJ2-3; TCRdb returns TRBD1, unconfirmable since there is no DNA. Germline values: CDR1 MNHEY, CDR2 SVGAGI. The CDR3 is 18 residues long. The CDR3 loop reads CASSAHLGTGIKTDTQYF.

J is TRBJ2-7 and V is TRBV11-3; TCRdb names TRBD1, which stays unverified in the absence of DNA. This CDR3 has 15 residues. The V gene's germline CDR1 is SGHNT and CDR2 YENEEA. CDR3 residues: CASSLGVWGPGEQYF.

The rearrangement links TRBV7-2 to TRBJ1-1; TCRdb designates TRBD1, a call that cannot be tested without DNA. Germline V lookup: CDR1 SGHTA, CDR2 FQGNSA. The CDR3 is made up of 16 amino acids. CDR3 residues: CASSPRTGGLGTEAFF.

This clonotype is labeled medium-sized based on frequency. J is TRBJ2-1 and V is TRBV6-2 or TRBV6-3; the D call from TCRdb, TRBD2, cannot be confirmed without DNA. The CDR3 covers 16 residues. Germline V lookup: CDR1 MNHEY, CDR2 SVGEGT. CDR3: CASRFPGTSGTNEQFF.

This clonotype is labeled medium-sized based on frequency. The rearrangement uses TRBV27 and TRBJ2-3. The CDR3 covers 14 residues. Germline assignment: CDR1 MNHEY and CDR2 SMNVEV (reference sequence). CDR3 protein: CASSLVGGSGTQYF.

This clonotype registers medium-sized by frequency. The chain is built from TRBV6-5 and TRBJ2-2; TCRdb's assignment of TRBD2 cannot be checked, as there is no DNA. Germline values: CDR1 MNHEY, CDR2 SVGAGI. This CDR3 has 19 residues. The CDR3 sequence: CASSRSPMWEEVKVGELFF.

Frequency places this clonotype as medium-sized (0.01 to 0.1%). This chain links TRBV27 with TRBJ2-3. Germline lookup yields CDR1 MNHEY and CDR2 SMNVEV (reference sequence). The CDR3 spans 14 residues. The CDR3 reads CASSLMGSPDTQYF.